The 28 T cell receptor beta chains reported below all come from one sample, sequenced in a study of cytomegalovirus exposure and HLA in healthy donors. Researchers ran the PCR with 60 Vbeta and 13 Jbeta primers. Libraries were prepared by immunoSEQ multiplex PCR; TCRdb keeps only in-frame clonotypes and omits some of them. The top ten clones hold just under 20% of a sample with about 60,000 clones, about two thirds of them seen once. Sequencing input: PBMCs. Receptors originate from a woman aged 55 to 70 in good health and CMV-seropositive.

V gene TRBV9 combines with J gene TRBJ2-2; TRBD1 matches at 11 bases. This CDR3 contains 18 residues. Trimming at V came to 4 bases and at J to 4 bases, leaving 12 bases not matched to a gene. Per the germline V gene, CDR1 is SGDLS and CDR2 is YYNGEE. The CDR3 reads CASSPPRWDRGVTGELFF. Here the CDR3 DNA reads TGTGCCAGCAGCCCCCCTCGTTGGGACAGGGGGGTCACCGGGGAGCTGTTTTTT.

This clone was detected many times. The J gene is TRBJ2-2, the V gene TRBV19; 13 positions agree with TRBD2. With V trimmed by 6 bases and J by 5 bases, 3 bases remained unmatched. The germline CDR1 and CDR2 sequences are LNHDA and SQIVND (reference sequence). The CDR3 is made up of 15 amino acids. The DNA for the CDR3 is TGTGCCAGTAGGCCGGGACTAGCGGGGACCGGGGAGCTGTTTTTT. Amino acid sequence: CASRPGLAGTGELFF.

The rearrangement uses TRBV7-6 and TRBJ2-5, with 9 bases that match TRBD2. From germline, CDR1 is SGHVS and CDR2 FNYEAQ. The CDR3 has 18 residues. The junction had 13 bases not matched to a gene; V was cut back by 0 bases and J by 5 bases. The CDR3: CASSLAGAGGSYVETQYF. The CDR3 region has the DNA TGTGCCAGCAGCTTAGCTGGGGCGGGGGGGTCTTATGTGGAGACCCAGTACTTC.

This sequence joins TRBV5-6 and TRBJ2-7; D is uncertain. The CDR3 sequence is 16 residues long. V was clipped by 4 bases and J by 0 bases, with 17 bases between them. The germline V gene has CDR1 SGHDT and CDR2 YYEEEE. The CDR3 protein is CASSLYSTPSSYEQYF. The CDR3 bases are TGTGCCAGCAGCCTATATTCGACTCCGAGCTCCTACGAGCAGTACTTC.

Comment on this clone: An end of the junction does not agree with germline; a read error may underlie this. The rearrangement uses TRBV7-9 and TRBJ2-2; D is undetermined. In germline, CDR1 is SEHNR, CDR2 FQNEAQ (reference sequence). The CDR3 contains 15 residues. CDR3 amino acids: CSSSLPRVLTGELFF. In nucleotides, the CDR3 is TGTTCCAGCAGCTTACCCCGGGTCTTAACCGGGGAGCTGTTTTTT.

V and J are TRBV5-6 and TRBJ2-4, with a weak D call TRBD1 (5 bases). CDR1 is SGHDT, CDR2 YYEEEE, per germline. This CDR3 region has 15 residues. V lost 4 bases to trimming and J lost 3 bases, with 14 bases between them. The CDR3 region has the DNA TGTGCCAGCAGCGGTACAGGTGCAGGCAAAAACATTCAGTACTTC. It codes for CASSGTGAGKNIQYF.

The chain combines TRBV4-1 with TRBJ2-3; TRBD2 aligns across 10 bases. CDR3 length: 17 amino acids. Germline CDR1 is MGHRA and CDR2 is YSYEKL. Trimming cost V 0 bases and J 1 base; bases outside gene matches: 4. CDR3: CASSQDIAGGRTDTQYF. CDR3 bases: TGCGCCAGCAGCCAAGACATAGCGGGGGGACGCACAGATACGCAGTATTTT.

The rearrangement uses TRBV25-1 and TRBJ2-6, with a tentative D call TRBD1 (6 bases). Per the germline V gene, CDR1 is MGHDK and CDR2 is SYGVNS. The CDR3 contains 17 residues. Deletions cut 3 bases from V and 3 bases from J, with 15 bases between. The CDR3 DNA sequence: TGTGCCAGCAGTGATGGGGACAACCGGCGTGGGGCCAACGTCCTGACTTTC. Its translation: CASSDGDNRRGANVLTF.

Only a few counts were recorded for this clone. The chain has TRBV2 and TRBJ2-7; D not resolved. Trimming stripped 4 bases from V and 1 base from J, with 11 bases between. The CDR3 extends over 14 amino acids. Per the germline V gene, CDR1 is SNHLY and CDR2 is FYNNEI. The CDR3: CASSVPQLSYEQYF. For the CDR3, the DNA is TGTGCCAGCAGTGTCCCACAGCTTTCCTACGAGCAGTACTTC.

This clone was seen a single time. The junction shows a germline mismatch at one end, possibly a read error. The chain uses TRBV7-9 and TRBJ1-6; 9 positions match TRBD1. Germline V gene data show CDR1 as SEHNR and CDR2 as FQNEAQ (reference sequence). This CDR3 comprises 14 residues. The CDR3 sequence: CSSSGTGNNSPLHF. The CDR3 DNA sequence: TGTTCCAGCAGCGGGACAGGGAACAATTCACCCCTCCACTTT.

The gene calls are TRBV5-1 and TRBJ2-5; weak D call: TRBD1 (6 bases). The CDR3 contains 15 residues. Germline V CDR1 and CDR2: SGHRS, YFSETQ. V was cut by 1 base and J by 5 bases, with 15 bases left in between. CDR3 protein: CASSLINRVQETQYF. The CDR3 DNA reads TGCGCCAGCAGCTTGATTAACAGGGTACAGGAGACCCAGTACTTC.

As for this clone: The junction does not match germline at one end; this may be a read error. Other DNA sequences in the same sample also yield this CDR3. The chain couples TRBV29-1 to TRBJ2-7; tentatively, D is TRBD2 (5 bases). The germline gives CDR1 SQVTM, CDR2 ANQGSEA. The CDR3 length is 13 residues. Here the CDR3 reads CSVEEERAYEQYF. CDR3 bases: TGCAGTGTTGAAGAGGAGAGGGCCTACGAGCAGTACTTC.

A few counts support this clone. One end of the junction varies from germline; a read error may be responsible. This chain joins TRBV25-1 and TRBJ1-2; 7 positions agree with TRBD1. The CDR3 extends over 13 amino acids. Germline V gene lookup returns CDR1 MGHDK and CDR2 SYGVNS. The CDR3 nucleotides are TGTGCCAGCAGTCGACAGGGTAACCATGGCTACACCTTC. Translating it yields CASSRQGNHGYTF.

The V gene is TRBV11-2, the J gene TRBJ1-2, with TRBD1 matching over 7 bases. The V and J ends lost 5 bases and 5 bases, in that order; junction bases with no gene match: 11. CDR3 length equals 15 residues. Germline assignment: CDR1 SGHAT and CDR2 FQNNGV. The chain's CDR3 is CASSLGQPSIYGYTF. The CDR3 DNA is TGTGCCAGCAGCCTGGGACAGCCCAGTATTTATGGCTACACCTTC.

The V and J genes are TRBV2 and TRBJ2-7; D is possibly TRBD1 (6 bases). In germline, CDR1 is SNHLY, CDR2 FYNNEI. The CDR3 totals 14 residues. V was shortened by 6 bases and J by 4 bases, with 16 bases between the two germline ends. As DNA, the CDR3 is TGTGCCAGCAGAATCCGGGACACCATATACGAGCAGTACTTC. Protein product: CASRIRDTIYEQYF.

The V gene is TRBV29-1, the J gene TRBJ1-3; the D is unclear. V lost 4 bases and J lost 0, with 4 bases in between. CDR3 length: 12 amino acids. Per the germline V gene, CDR1 is SQVTM and CDR2 is ANQGSEA. This chain's CDR3 is CSVVSSGNTIYF. As DNA, the CDR3 is TGCAGCGTTGTCTCCTCTGGAAACACCATATATTTT.

The DNA for the CDR3 is TGTGCCAGCAGGCGCCACGCCCGGGGCGAGCAGTACTTC. Translated, it gives CASRRHARGEQYF. This chain links TRBV6-5 with TRBJ2-7; D perhaps matches TRBD2 (5 bases). Between the trimmed V and J ends, which lost 6 bases and 6 bases, there was a span of 15 bases. CDR3 size: 13 residues. Germline V gene data show CDR1 as MNHEY and CDR2 as SVGAGI.

V gene TRBV5-5 combines with J gene TRBJ1-1; weak D call: TRBD1 (6 bases). Trimming shortened V by 2 bases and J by 4 bases, and 9 bases separated the two germline ends. Germline CDR1 and CDR2: SGHKS and YYEKEE (reference sequence). This CDR3 has 13 amino acids. The CDR3: CASSLGGGTEAFF. Here the CDR3 DNA reads TGTGCCAGCAGCTTAGGGGGGGGCACTGAAGCTTTCTTT.

V is TRBV13 and J is TRBJ2-5; D is undetermined. The CDR3 has 11 residues. Trimming took off 4 bases at V and 3 bases at J, with 3 bases between the two ends. The V gene's germline CDR1 is PRHDT and CDR2 FYEKMQ (reference sequence). The CDR3 DNA reads as TGTGCCAGCAGCTCGGAAGAGACCCAGTACTTC. This encodes CASSSEETQYF.

The genes are TRBV10-3 and TRBJ2-2; D unclear. The CDR3 is 14 amino acids. The germline V gene encodes CDR1 ENHRY and CDR2 SYGVKD. V lost 6 bases and J lost 3, with 11 bases in between. The CDR3: CAISNSRDTGELFF. The CDR3 DNA is TGTGCCATCAGCAACTCTCGGGACACCGGGGAGCTGTTTTTT.

This clone was seen more than once but under ten times. This chain joins TRBV4-3 and TRBJ1-2; a possible D gene is TRBD1 (6 bases). Per the germline V gene, CDR1 is LGHNA and CDR2 is YSLEER. The V gene lost 0 bases and the J gene lost 5 bases, with 16 bases spanning the gap. This CDR3 has 16 residues. The CDR3, as DNA: TGCGCCAGCAGCCAAGAGGCTCTTAATACAGGGTATGGCTACACCTTC. Protein: CASSQEALNTGYGYTF.

This sequence joins TRBV20-1 and TRBJ2-2; D uncertain. Trimming cost V 0 bases and J 8 bases, with 4 bases left between them. Germline V lookup: CDR1 DFQATT, CDR2 SNEGSKA (reference sequence). This CDR3 comprises 11 residues. DNA for the CDR3: TGCAGTGCTAGAGAGACAGGGGAGCTGTTTTTT. Its translation is CSARETGELFF.

The J gene is TRBJ1-4, the V gene TRBV7-2; possible D gene TRBD1, 6 bases. Germline CDR1 is SGHTA and CDR2 is FQGNSA. CDR3 length: 16 residues. Trimming removed 7 bases from V and 4 bases from J, with 19 bases in between. Here the CDR3 DNA reads TGTGCCAGCACCTTCAATGCCGGGACAATTAATGAAAAACTGTTTTTT. Protein product: CASTFNAGTINEKLFF.

V gene TRBV5-8 combines with J gene TRBJ2-1; D is unclear. Germline V CDR1 and CDR2: SGHTS, YDEGEE. The V end lost 4 bases, the J end lost 0 bases, and 20 bases lay between the germline ends. The CDR3 sequence is 18 residues long. The CDR3 DNA is TGTGCCAGCAGCCCCTGGCTTTCGGTACAGAGCTCCTACAATGAGCAGTTCTTC. Translated, it gives CASSPWLSVQSSYNEQFF.

The V and J genes are TRBV7-2 and TRBJ2-7; the match to TRBD2 covers 9 bases. Germline CDR1 reads SGHTA; CDR2 reads FQGNSA. The CDR3 covers 15 residues. Trimming cost V 1 base and J 3 bases; bases outside gene matches: 4. CDR3 in DNA: TGTGCCAGCAGCTTAGGGCGGGGGGGTGTCTACGAGCAGTACTTC. Protein product: CASSLGRGGVYEQYF.

V usage is TRBV18 and J usage is TRBJ1-2; 10 positions agree with TRBD1. Germline CDR1 and CDR2: KGHSH and LQKENI. There are 17 residues in the CDR3. The trim removed 2 bases at V and 0 bases at J, leaving 6 bases unmatched. CDR3 loop: CASSPWGQGTANYGYTF. DNA for the CDR3: TGTGCCAGCTCACCATGGGGACAGGGGACAGCTAACTATGGCTACACCTTC.

J is TRBJ1-1 and V is TRBV6-5; tentatively, D is TRBD1 (6 bases). The CDR3 contains 14 residues. The V end lost 2 bases, the J end lost 1 base, and 8 bases lay between the germline ends. CDR1 and CDR2 from the germline V gene are MNHEY and SVGAGI. The CDR3 DNA is TGTGCCAGCAGTTACGGGGGCCCGAACACTGAAGCTTTCTTT. Its protein product is CASSYGGPNTEAFF.

The chain has TRBV7-2 and TRBJ2-1; D is possibly TRBD1 (6 bases). Deletions cut 4 bases from V and 2 bases from J, with 12 bases between. The CDR3 extends over 15 amino acids. The V gene's germline CDR1 is SGHTA and CDR2 FQGNSA. The chain's CDR3 is CASSSQGQPYNEQFF. The CDR3 DNA follows: TGTGCCAGCAGCTCACAGGGTCAGCCCTACAATGAGCAGTTCTTC.